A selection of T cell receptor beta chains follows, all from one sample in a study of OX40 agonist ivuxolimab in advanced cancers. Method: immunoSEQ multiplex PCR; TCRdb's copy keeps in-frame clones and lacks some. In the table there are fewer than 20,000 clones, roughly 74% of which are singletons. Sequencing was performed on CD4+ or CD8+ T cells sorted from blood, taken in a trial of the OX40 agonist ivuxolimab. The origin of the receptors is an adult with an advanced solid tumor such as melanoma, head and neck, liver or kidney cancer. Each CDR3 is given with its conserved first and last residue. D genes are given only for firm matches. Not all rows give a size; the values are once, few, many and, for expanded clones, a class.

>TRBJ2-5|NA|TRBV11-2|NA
TGTGCCAGCAGCTTATATAGGGGAGGAAAAGGAGAGACCCAGTACTTC
CASSLYRGGKGETQYF
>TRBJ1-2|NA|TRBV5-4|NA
TGTGCCAGCAGCTTGGGACAGCTCTATGGCTACACCTTC
CASSLGQLYGYTF
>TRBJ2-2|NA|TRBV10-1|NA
TGCGCCAGCCCCACCCTAAAGGGGACCGGGGAGCTGTTTTTT
CASPTLKGTGELFF
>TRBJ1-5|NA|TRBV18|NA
TGTGCCAGTAAGAGTTCCGACGGGGGGCCCCAGCATTTT
CASKSSDGGPQHF
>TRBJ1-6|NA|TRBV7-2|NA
TGTGCCAGCAGCTATCAGGCCCAAGGTTCACCCCTCCACTTT
CASSYQAQGSPLHF
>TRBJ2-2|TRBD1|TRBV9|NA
TGTGCCAGCACCTGGGGGACAGGGGAGACAACCGGGGAGCTGTTTTTT
CASTWGTGETTGELFF
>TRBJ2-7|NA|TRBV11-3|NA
TGTGCCAGCAGCTTAGGATTCCGGGAAAAGCAGTACTTC
CASSLGFREKQYF
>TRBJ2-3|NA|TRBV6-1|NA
TGTGCCAGCAGTGAAATGGTCAGGGTAAGGTCAGATACGCAGTATTTT
CASSEMVRVRSDTQYF
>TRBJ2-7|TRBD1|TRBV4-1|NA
TGCGCCAGCAGCCAAAACAGGGGGCGCGAGCAGTACTTC
CASSQNRGREQYF
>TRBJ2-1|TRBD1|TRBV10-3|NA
TGTGCCATCAGTGCCAGGGACAGGGAGAAAGACAATGAGCAGTTCTTC
CAISARDREKDNEQFF
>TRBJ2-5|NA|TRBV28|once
TGTGCCAGCAGGCACCTTACGGGGGTTGACCAAGAGACCCAGTACTTC
CASRHLTGVDQETQYF
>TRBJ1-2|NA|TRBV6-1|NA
TGTGCCAGCAGTGAAGGGCTCTATGGCTACACCTTC
CASSEGLYGYTF
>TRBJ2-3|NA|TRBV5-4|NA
TGTGCCAGCAGCCGACTCGTGCATGCGGTAAGGTCAGATACGCAGTATTTT
CASSRLVHAVRSDTQYF
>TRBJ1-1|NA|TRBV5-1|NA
TGCGCCAGCAGCTTGGCAAGTGAAGCTTTCTTT
CASSLASEAFF
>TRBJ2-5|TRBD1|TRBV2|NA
TGTGCCAGCCTCCGGGACAGACAAGAGACCCAGTACTTC
CASLRDRQETQYF
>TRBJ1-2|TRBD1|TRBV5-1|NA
TGCGCCAGCAGCTCAACGGGACAGCAGAACTATGGCTACACCTTC
CASSSTGQQNYGYTF
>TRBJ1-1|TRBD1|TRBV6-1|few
TGTGCCAGCAGTGAAGACTCGTACGGGACAGGACTGAACACTGAAGCTTTCTTT
CASSEDSYGTGLNTEAFF
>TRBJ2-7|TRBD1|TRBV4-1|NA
TGCGCCAGCAGCCGCAGGACAGGGGGCACCAGGGACGAGCAGTACTTC
CASSRRTGGTRDEQYF
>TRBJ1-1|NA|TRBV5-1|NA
TGCGCCAGCAGCTTGGCAGGGCGGGCTTTCTTT
CASSLAGRAFF
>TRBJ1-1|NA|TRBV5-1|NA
TGCGCCAGCAGCTTGCCAGACAGGAGGACTGAAGCTTTCTTT
CASSLPDRRTEAFF
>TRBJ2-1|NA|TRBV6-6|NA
TGTGCCAGCAGGGGGGGGGCACATAATGAGCAGTTCTTC
CASRGGAHNEQFF
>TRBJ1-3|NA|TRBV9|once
TGTGCCAGCAGCCCCTCGGGAGGAAACACCATATATTTT
CASSPSGGNTIYF
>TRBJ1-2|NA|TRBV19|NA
TGTGCCAGTAGTATAGTGAACAGCGATGGCTACACCTTC
CASSIVNSDGYTF
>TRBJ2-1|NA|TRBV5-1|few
TGCGCCAGCAGCTTGGTTTTAGCGGCCCCTTCCTACAATGAGCAGTTCTTC
CASSLVLAAPSYNEQFF
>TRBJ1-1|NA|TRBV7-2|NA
TGCGCCAGCAGCCCTGATGGCGGGGGGGGAAGTGAAGCTTTCTTT
CASSPDGGGGSEAFF
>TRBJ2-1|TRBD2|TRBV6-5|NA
TGTGCCAGCAGGGTTAGCGGGGTCCTCAATGAGCAGTTCTTC
CASRVSGVLNEQFF
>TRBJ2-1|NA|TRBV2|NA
TGTGCCAGCAGCCCCAATGGCAATGAGCAGTTCTTC
CASSPNGNEQFF
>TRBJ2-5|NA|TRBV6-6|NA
TGTGCCAGCAGAGCCTACGGGACGGGGATAGAGACCCAGTACTTC
CASRAYGTGIETQYF
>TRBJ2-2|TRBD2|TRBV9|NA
TGTGCCAGCAGCGTAGCCTCGGGGGGCACCGGGGAGCTGTTTTTT
CASSVASGGTGELFF
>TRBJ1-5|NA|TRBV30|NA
TGTGCCTGGACCGGACAATTTAGGAGTCAGCCCCAGCATTTT
CAWTGQFRSQPQHF
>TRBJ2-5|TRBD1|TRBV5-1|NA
TGCGCCAGCAGCTTGAGACAGGGCGGCCAAGAGACCCAGTACTTC
CASSLRQGGQETQYF
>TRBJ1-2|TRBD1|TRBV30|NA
TGTGCCTGGGGACAGGGACATGGCTACACCTTC
CAWGQGHGYTF
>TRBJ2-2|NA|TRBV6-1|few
TGTGCCAGCAACCCAGGGGGGCCAGGGGAGCTGTTTTTT
CASNPGGPGELFF
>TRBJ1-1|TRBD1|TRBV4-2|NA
TGTGCCAGCAGCCAAGATCTCAGGGGGCTGGGGGCAGCTTTCTTT
CASSQDLRGLGAAFF
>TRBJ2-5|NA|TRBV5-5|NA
TGTGCCAGCAGCTTGAGAGGGACTCAAGAGACCCAGTACTTC
CASSLRGTQETQYF
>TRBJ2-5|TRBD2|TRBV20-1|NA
TGCAGTGCGAGCGGGGAGGAGACCCAGTACTTC
CSASGEETQYF
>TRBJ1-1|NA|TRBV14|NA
TGTGCCAGCAGCCAAGTCACGGGAAGGACTGAAGCTTTCTTT
CASSQVTGRTEAFF
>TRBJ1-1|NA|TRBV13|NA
TGTGCCAGCAGCTTAGGCTCCCGGGGCACTGAAGCTTTCTTT
CASSLGSRGTEAFF
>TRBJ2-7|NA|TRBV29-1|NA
TGCAGCACCAGGACGGACTCCTACGAGCAGTACTTC
CSTRTDSYEQYF
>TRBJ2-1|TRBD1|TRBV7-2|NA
TGTGCCAGCAGCTTTGACAGGGGGGTCGATGAGCAGTTCTTC
CASSFDRGVDEQFF
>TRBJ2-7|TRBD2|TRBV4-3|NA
TGCGCCAGCAGCCAAGAAGCGGGAGGGGCCTATTCCTACGAGCAGTACTTC
CASSQEAGGAYSYEQYF
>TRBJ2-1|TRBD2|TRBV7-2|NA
TGTGCCAGCAGCTTCAACGGGGGGTTAAACAATGAGCAGTTCTTC
CASSFNGGLNNEQFF
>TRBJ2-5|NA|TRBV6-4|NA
TGTGCCAGCAGCACCCCTACCTGGGGTGAGACCCAGTACTTC
CASSTPTWGETQYF
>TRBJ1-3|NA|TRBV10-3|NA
TGTGCCATCAGTGAGTCCCCACAGGGTGGAAACACCATATATTTT
CAISESPQGGNTIYF
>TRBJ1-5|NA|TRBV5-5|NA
TGTGCCAGCAGCTCGCACGGGACTGACCATCAGCCCCAGCATTTT
CASSSHGTDHQPQHF
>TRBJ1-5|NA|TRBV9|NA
TGTGCCAGCTCAAGGGGGGTTAGCAATCAGCCCCAGCATTTT
CASSRGVSNQPQHF